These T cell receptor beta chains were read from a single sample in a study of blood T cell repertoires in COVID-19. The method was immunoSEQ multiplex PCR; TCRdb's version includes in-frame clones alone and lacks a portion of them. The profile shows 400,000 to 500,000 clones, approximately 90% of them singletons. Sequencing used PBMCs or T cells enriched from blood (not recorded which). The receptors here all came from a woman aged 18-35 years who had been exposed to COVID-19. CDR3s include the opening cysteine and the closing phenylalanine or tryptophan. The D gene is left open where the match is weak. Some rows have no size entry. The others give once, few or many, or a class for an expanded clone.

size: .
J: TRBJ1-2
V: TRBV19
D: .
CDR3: CAIHDRINGYTF
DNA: TGTGCCATCCACGACAGAATTAATGGCTACACCTTC

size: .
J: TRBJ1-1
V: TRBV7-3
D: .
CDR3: CASSSTPGVTEAFF
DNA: TGTGCCAGCAGCTCCACTCCAGGGGTTACTGAAGCTTTCTTT

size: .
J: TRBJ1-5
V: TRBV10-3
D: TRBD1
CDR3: CAISVGQGGNQPQHF
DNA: TGTGCCATCAGTGTAGGACAGGGGGGCAATCAGCCCCAGCATTTT

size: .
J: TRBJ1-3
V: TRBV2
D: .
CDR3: CASNTGRNIFLGNTIYF
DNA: TGTGCCAGCAATACAGGGAGAAATATATTTTTAGGAAACACCATATATTTT

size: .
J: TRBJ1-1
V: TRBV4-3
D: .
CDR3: CASSQVPRNTEAFF
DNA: TGCGCCAGCAGCCAAGTCCCGAGGAACACTGAAGCTTTCTTT

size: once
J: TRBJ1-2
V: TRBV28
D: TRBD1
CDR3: CASRKRTGDYGYTF
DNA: TGTGCCAGCAGAAAGCGGACAGGGGACTATGGCTACACCTTC

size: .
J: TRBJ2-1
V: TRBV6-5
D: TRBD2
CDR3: CASSYSLAGGYNEQFF
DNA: TGTGCCAGCAGTTACTCCCTAGCGGGAGGGTACAATGAGCAGTTCTTC

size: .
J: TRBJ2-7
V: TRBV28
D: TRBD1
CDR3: CATRTGAYEQYF
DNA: TGTGCCACCCGGACAGGGGCCTACGAGCAGTACTTC

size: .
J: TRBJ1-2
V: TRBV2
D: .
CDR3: CASSGAVDYGYTF
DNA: TGTGCCAGCAGTGGCGCGGTGGACTATGGCTACACCTTC

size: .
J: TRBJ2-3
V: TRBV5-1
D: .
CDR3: CASSGGHLSTDTQYF
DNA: TGCGCCAGCAGCGGGGGACATTTAAGCACAGATACGCAGTATTTT

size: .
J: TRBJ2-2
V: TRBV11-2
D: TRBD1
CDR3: CASSPGQGVYTGELFF
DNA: TGTGCCAGCAGCCCGGGACAGGGTGTATACACCGGGGAGCTGTTTTTT

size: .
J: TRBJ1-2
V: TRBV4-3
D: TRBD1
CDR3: CASSQSRTGPYYGYTF
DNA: TGCGCCAGCAGCCAATCCAGGACAGGGCCGTACTATGGCTACACCTTC

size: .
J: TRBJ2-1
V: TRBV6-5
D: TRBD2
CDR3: CASSSSGGWNEQFF
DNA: TGTGCCAGCAGTTCTAGCGGGGGGTGGAATGAGCAGTTCTTC

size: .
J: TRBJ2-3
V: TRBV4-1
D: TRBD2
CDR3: CASSQEDWAGGRKDTQYF
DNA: TGCGCCAGCAGCCAAGAGGATTGGGCGGGAGGGCGAAAAGATACGCAGTATTTT

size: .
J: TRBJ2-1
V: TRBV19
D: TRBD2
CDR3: CASSTGLRPYNEQFF
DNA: TGTGCCAGTAGTACGGGACTACGGCCCTACAATGAGCAGTTCTTC

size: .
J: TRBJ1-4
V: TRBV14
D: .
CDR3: CASSQDPLAGGSNEKLFF
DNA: TGTGCCAGCAGCCAAGATCCCCTGGCGGGGGGCTCTAATGAAAAACTGTTTTTT

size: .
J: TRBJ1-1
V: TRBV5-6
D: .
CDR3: CASSLYFRNTEAFF
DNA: TGTGCCAGCAGCTTGTATTTCAGGAACACTGAAGCTTTCTTT

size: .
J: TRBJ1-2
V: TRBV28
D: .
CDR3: CASRTTGYGYTF
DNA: TGTGCCAGCAGAACCACAGGTTATGGCTACACCTTC

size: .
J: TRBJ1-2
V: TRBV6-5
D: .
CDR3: CASSYGQKDGYTF
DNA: TGTGCCAGCAGTTACGGTCAGAAAGATGGCTACACCTTC

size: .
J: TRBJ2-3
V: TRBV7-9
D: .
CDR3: CASSPDRLTDTQYF
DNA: TGTGCCAGCAGCCCGGACAGACTTACAGATACGCAGTATTTT

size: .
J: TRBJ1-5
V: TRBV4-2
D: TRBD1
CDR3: CASSSGQFLYQPQHF
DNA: TGTGCCAGCAGCTCGGGACAGTTTCTATACCAGCCCCAGCATTTT

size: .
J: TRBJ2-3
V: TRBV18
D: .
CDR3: CASTLTDTQYF
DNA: TGTGCCAGCACCCTAACAGATACGCAGTATTTT

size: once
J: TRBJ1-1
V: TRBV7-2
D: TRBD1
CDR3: CASRRDRVNTEAFF
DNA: TGTGCCAGCAGACGGGACAGGGTGAACACTGAAGCTTTCTTT

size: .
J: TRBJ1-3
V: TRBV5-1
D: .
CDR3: CASSLGSGRGYTIYF
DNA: TGCGCCAGCAGCTTGGGATCCGGCAGGGGATACACCATATATTTT

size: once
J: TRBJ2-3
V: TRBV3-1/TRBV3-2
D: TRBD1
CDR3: CASSQGTGQVDTQYF
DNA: TGTGCCAGCAGCCAAGGGACAGGTCAGGTAGATACGCAGTATTTT

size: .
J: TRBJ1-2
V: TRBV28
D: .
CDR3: CASTQFGRGRNYGYTF
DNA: TGTGCCAGCACCCAATTCGGAAGGGGCCGGAACTATGGCTACACCTTC

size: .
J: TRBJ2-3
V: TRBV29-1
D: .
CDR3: CSGVLETKADTQYF
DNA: TGCAGCGGGGTACTAGAGACGAAAGCAGATACGCAGTATTTT

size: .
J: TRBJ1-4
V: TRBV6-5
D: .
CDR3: CASNHNEAVNEKLFF
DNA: TGTGCCAGCAACCACAACGAGGCCGTTAATGAAAAACTGTTTTTT

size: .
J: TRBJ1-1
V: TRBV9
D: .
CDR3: CASSVVGANTEAFF
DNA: TGTGCCAGCAGCGTAGTAGGGGCTAACACTGAAGCTTTCTTT

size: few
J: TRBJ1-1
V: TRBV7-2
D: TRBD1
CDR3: CASSFRRSGTGGMNTEAFF
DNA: TGTGCCAGCAGCTTTCGGCGTTCCGGGACAGGGGGTATGAACACTGAAGCTTTCTTT

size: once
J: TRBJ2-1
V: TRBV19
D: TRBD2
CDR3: CASSPAGGWYNEQFF
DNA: TGTGCCAGTAGCCCCGCGGGGGGCTGGTACAATGAGCAGTTCTTC

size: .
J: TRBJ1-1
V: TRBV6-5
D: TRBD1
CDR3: CASRYTRGRAEAFF
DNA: TGTGCCAGCAGGTATACCAGGGGGCGGGCTGAAGCTTTCTTT

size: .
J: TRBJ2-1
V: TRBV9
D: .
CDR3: CASSVFVASGNEQFF
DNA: TGTGCCAGCAGCGTTTTCGTAGCGTCGGGCAATGAGCAGTTCTTC

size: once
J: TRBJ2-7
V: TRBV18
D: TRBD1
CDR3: CASSPRPGGYEQYF
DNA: TGTGCCAGCTCACCACGTCCAGGGGGCTACGAGCAGTACTTC

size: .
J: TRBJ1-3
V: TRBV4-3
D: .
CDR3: CASSRDGSSGNTIYF
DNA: TGCGCCAGCAGCCGGGACGGGAGTTCTGGAAACACCATATATTTT

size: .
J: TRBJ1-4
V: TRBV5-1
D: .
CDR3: CASSLTAGSEKLFF
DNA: TGCGCCAGCAGCTTGACTGCGGGTAGTGAAAAACTGTTTTTT

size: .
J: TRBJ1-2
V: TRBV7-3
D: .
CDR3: CASSLGGDRRDSYGYTF
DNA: TGTGCCAGCAGCCTGGGGGGGGACCGGAGGGACTCCTATGGCTACACCTTC

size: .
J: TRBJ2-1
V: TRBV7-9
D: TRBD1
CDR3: CASSLGQGWDEQFF
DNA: TGTGCCAGCAGCCTCGGACAGGGTTGGGATGAGCAGTTCTTC

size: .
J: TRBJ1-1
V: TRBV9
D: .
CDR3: CASSVLLNTEAFF
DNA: TGTGCCAGCAGCGTTTTATTGAACACTGAAGCTTTCTTT

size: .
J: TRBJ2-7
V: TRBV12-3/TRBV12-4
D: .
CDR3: CASSSGGLYEQYF
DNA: TGTGCCAGCAGTTCCGGCGGGCTCTACGAGCAGTACTTC

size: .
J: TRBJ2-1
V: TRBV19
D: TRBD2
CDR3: CASNRGGMGNEQFF
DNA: TGTGCCAGTAATCGCGGGGGGATGGGGAATGAGCAGTTCTTC

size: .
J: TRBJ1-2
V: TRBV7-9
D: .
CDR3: CASSLGGGNYGYTF
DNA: TGTGCCAGCAGCTTAGGTGGAGGCAACTATGGCTACACCTTC